These 10 T cell receptor beta chains share one sample of origin, sequenced in a study of CD8+CD57+ T cells in acquired aplastic anemia. The use of genomic DNA as template underpinned the TCR beta VDJ and CDR3 profiling. TCRdb passed the reads through MiXCR, listing each CDR3 protein once. The data show some 150,000 distinct CDR3 sequences, with roughly half seen just once and around 12% held by the top ten. Whoever was chosen for sequencing had shown CD8+CD57+ cell expansion by flow cytometry. Sequencing was done on a sample of sorted CD4+, CD8+, or CD8+CD57+ T cells (not recorded which) from PBMCs. Receptor source: a human donor with aplastic anemia.

This rearrangement joins TRBV5-1 to TRBJ1-2, with 7 bases identical to TRBD1. V was pared by 0 bases and J by 8 bases, with 7 bases of the junction left unmatched. Germline V gene lookup returns CDR1 SGHRS and CDR2 YFSETQ. There are 14 residues in the CDR3. CDR3 DNA: TGCGCCAGCAGCTTGGGACAGGGTAACGGGGGCTACACCTTC. The encoded protein is CASSLGQGNGGYTF.

In its sample, this clonotype was seen many times. The chain has TRBV7-9 and TRBJ2-2; 8 bases fit TRBD2. The trim removed 8 bases at V and 6 bases at J, leaving 8 bases unmatched. Germline V lookup: CDR1 SEHNR, CDR2 FQNEAQ (reference sequence). This CDR3 is built from 14 residues. CDR3 DNA: TGTGCCAGCCCAGCTTCAGCGGGAGCCGGGGAGCTGTTTTTT. It codes for CASPASAGAGELFF. Drawing the rest from reference TRBV7-9 and TRBJ2-2, the complete variable domain is DTGVSQNPRHKITKRGQNVTFRCDPISEHNRLYWYRQTLGQGPEFLTYFQNEAQLEKSRLLSDRFSAERPKGSFSTLEIQRTEQGDSAMYLCASPASAGAGELFFGEGSRLTVL.

This clonotype was observed at least ten times. The chain uses TRBV2 and TRBJ2-1; maybe TRBD2 (6 bases). V was shortened by 2 bases and J by 2 bases, with 10 bases between the two germline ends. The CDR3 has 15 residues. CDR1 and CDR2 from the germline V gene are SNHLY and FYNNEI. The CDR3 sequence: CASSENGGAYNEQFF. CDR3 DNA: TGTGCCAGCAGTGAAAACGGGGGTGCCTACAATGAGCAGTTCTTC. The full variable domain, with the rest looked up from reference TRBV2 and TRBJ2-1, is EPEVTQTPSHQVTQMGQEVILRCVPISNHLYFYWYRQILGQKVEFLVSFYNNEISEKSEIFDDQFSVERPDGSNFTLKIRSTKLEDSAMYFCASSENGGAYNEQFFGPGTRLTVL.

This clonotype was found many times. The genes are TRBV6-5 and TRBJ1-1; D is uncertain. This CDR3 spans 14 amino acids. CDR1 and CDR2 from the germline V gene are MNHEY and SVGAGI. V dropped 4 bases and J dropped 8 bases, with 17 bases sitting between them. This CDR3 is CASSSLGRGSEAFF. As DNA, the CDR3 is TGTGCCAGCAGTTCACTAGGTCGAGGTTCGGAAGCTTTCTTT.

The chain recombines TRBV2 with TRBJ2-7; 10 nucleotides align to TRBD2. This CDR3 spans 13 amino acids. Per the germline V gene, CDR1 is SNHLY and CDR2 is FYNNEI. J gave up 5 bases and V 10 bases, and 8 bases lay outside the gene matches. CDR3: CATNLAGVNEQYF. Here the CDR3 DNA reads TGTGCCACCAACCTAGCGGGAGTGAACGAGCAGTACTTC.

The V and J genes are TRBV2 and TRBJ1-5, with unresolved D. Germline CDR1 SNHLY, CDR2 FYNNEI. Trimming removed 5 bases at V and 3 bases at J, with 11 bases between. CDR3 length: 14 amino acids. In DNA form, the CDR3 reads TGTGCCAGCAGTCAGATGGCCCTCAATCAGCCCCAGCATTTT. Protein: CASSQMALNQPQHF.

The V and J genes are TRBV19 and TRBJ2-5, with D perhaps matching TRBD1 (6 bases). The CDR3 is made up of 15 amino acids. Looked up from germline, CDR1 is LNHDA and CDR2 is SQIVND (reference sequence). V lost 0 bases and J 5 bases, leaving 13 bases between the germline ends. Here the CDR3 DNA reads TGTGCCAGTAGTATAGATTCTGCAGGGGAGGAGACCCAGTACTTC. Translation gives CASSIDSAGEETQYF.

This clonotype was counted at least ten times. V is TRBV7-2 and J is TRBJ2-2; D not certain. Per germline, CDR1 SGHTA and CDR2 FQGNSA. Trimming took 6 bases from V and 6 from J, leaving 5 bases between them. The CDR3 totals 11 residues. The CDR3 protein is CASRDAGELFF. The CDR3, as DNA: TGTGCCAGCAGGGACGCCGGGGAGCTGTTTTTT.

This clonotype has just a few counts. The chain joins TRBV29-1 to TRBJ1-1; TRBD1 matches at 7 bases. Germline V gene lookup returns CDR1 SQVTM and CDR2 ANQGSEA. V gave up 6 bases and J gave up 7 bases; unmatched junction bases: 5. The CDR3 length is 11 residues. CDR3: CSVLTGIEAFF. The CDR3, as DNA: TGCAGCGTGTTGACAGGGATTGAAGCTTTCTTT.

At least ten counts were recorded for this clonotype. The chain employs TRBV7-8 and TRBJ1-6; unclear D gene. Germline CDR1 SGHVS, CDR2 FQNEAQ. The CDR3 length is 16 residues. Trimming removed 6 bases from V and 0 bases from J, with 12 bases in between. Written as DNA, the CDR3 is TGTGCCAGCAGAAGAGGCCCGAGCTCCTATAATTCACCCCTCCACTTT. Amino acids: CASRRGPSSYNSPLHF.